Listed below are T cell receptor beta chains from one sample, sequenced in a study of cytomegalovirus exposure and HLA in healthy donors. TCRdb's table, derived via immunoSEQ multiplex PCR, lists solely in-frame clones and lacks some. The table shows some 110,000 clones, with 60% to 75% occurring only once. The sample comprised PBMCs. The receptors stem from a woman between 45 and 60 years old in good health and CMV-seropositive. The CDR3 runs from the conserved cysteine through the conserved F or W. Each record gives: J gene, D gene, V gene, clone size, CDR3 protein, CDR3 DNA. The D gene is left open where the match is weak. The size field is filled for only some rows; it gives once, few, many or a size class.

TRBJ2-7 - TRBV5-1 few CASSIQDSYEQYF TGCGCCAGCAGCATACAGGACTCCTACGAGCAGTACTTC
TRBJ1-2 - TRBV4-2 - CASSQLTDQAYGYTF TGTGCCAGCAGCCAACTTACAGATCAGGCCTATGGCTACACCTTC
TRBJ2-2 TRBD1 TRBV28 - CASSPFRQGGTGELFF TGTGCCAGCAGTCCTTTTAGACAGGGTGGCACCGGGGAGCTGTTTTTT
TRBJ2-6 - TRBV9 - CASRPDRLGANVLTF TGTGCCAGCAGGCCCGACCGACTCGGGGCCAACGTCCTGACTTTC
TRBJ2-3 TRBD2 TRBV15 - CATSRGSGGGTDTQYF TGTGCCACCAGCAGAGGCAGCGGGGGGGGCACAGATACGCAGTATTTT
TRBJ1-5 TRBD1 TRBV9 - CASSAGTGSQPQHF TGTGCCAGCAGCGCCGGGACAGGGAGCCAGCCCCAGCATTTT
TRBJ2-2 TRBD1 TRBV27 few CASRTGFTGELFF TGTGCCAGCAGGACAGGGTTCACCGGGGAGCTGTTTTTT
TRBJ2-7 TRBD1 TRBV5-1 - CASSFAGTGFYEQYF TGCGCCAGCAGCTTTGCCGGGACAGGTTTCTACGAGCAGTACTTC
TRBJ1-2 TRBD1 TRBV6-1 - CASRGDRKDYGYTF TGTGCCAGCAGGGGGGACAGGAAGGACTATGGCTACACCTTC
TRBJ2-5 TRBD2 TRBV4-2 few CASSQGGTSGGETQYF TGTGCCAGCAGCCAAGGGGGGACTAGCGGGGGGGAGACCCAGTACTTC
TRBJ1-3 - TRBV6-1 once CASSSAVDSGNTIYF TGTGCCAGCAGCTCTGCGGTCGACTCTGGAAACACCATATATTTT
TRBJ1-5 - TRBV7-2 - CASSLGGWPQPQHF TGTGCCAGCAGCTTAGGGGGCTGGCCTCAGCCCCAGCATTTT
TRBJ2-7 - TRBV5-6 few CASTYGGRPYEQYF TGTGCCAGCACTTACGGAGGGAGACCCTACGAGCAGTACTTC
TRBJ2-1 - TRBV15 medium-sized CATSRVGGEEQFF TGTGCCACCAGCAGAGTGGGGGGAGAGGAGCAGTTCTTC
TRBJ2-5 TRBD1 TRBV6-5 - CASGDRALQETQYF TGTGCCAGCGGTGACAGGGCCCTACAAGAGACCCAGTACTTC
TRBJ1-5 - TRBV5-6 - CASQINPGREQPQHF TGTGCCAGCCAAATCAACCCGGGGCGGGAGCAGCCCCAGCATTTT
TRBJ2-1 TRBD2 TRBV5-8 - CASSHHSGGYNEQFF TGTGCCAGCAGCCACCACAGCGGGGGGTACAATGAGCAGTTCTTC